This T cell receptor beta chain appears in the sequencing data of a study of T cells after yellow fever vaccination. A single record per CDR3 protein comes from TCRdb applying MiXCR to the 5' RACE reads. The sample contains 200,000 to 300,000 distinct CDR3 sequences, about 7% of which appear only once. The sequence came from a man aged 30 to 45 who received the YFV17D yellow fever vaccine. The sample in question was CD4+ T cells sorted from PBMCs, obtained 15 days after the yellow fever booster vaccination.

In DNA form, the CDR3 reads TGTGCCAGCTCACCACAGAAGGGCACTGGAAACACCATATATTTT. Translating it yields CASSPQKGTGNTIYF. V and J are TRBV18 and TRBJ1-3; no definite D call. With 1 base removed from V and 2 bases from J, the gap between germline ends came to 9 bases. Germline V gene sequence: CDR1 KGHSH, CDR2 LQKENI. This CDR3 contains 15 residues.